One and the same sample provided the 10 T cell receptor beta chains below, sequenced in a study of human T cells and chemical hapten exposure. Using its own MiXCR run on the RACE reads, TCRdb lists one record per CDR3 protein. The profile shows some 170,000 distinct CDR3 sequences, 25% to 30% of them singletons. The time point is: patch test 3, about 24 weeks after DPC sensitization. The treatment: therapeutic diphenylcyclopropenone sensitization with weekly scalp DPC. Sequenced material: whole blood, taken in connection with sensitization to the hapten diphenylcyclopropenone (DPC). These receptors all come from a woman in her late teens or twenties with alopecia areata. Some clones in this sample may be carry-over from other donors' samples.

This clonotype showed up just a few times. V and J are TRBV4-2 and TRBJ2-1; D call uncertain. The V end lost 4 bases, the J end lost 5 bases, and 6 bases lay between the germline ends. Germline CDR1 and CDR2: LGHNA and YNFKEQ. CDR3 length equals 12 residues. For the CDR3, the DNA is TGTGCCAGCAGCCTTGACCACAATGAGCAGTTCTTC. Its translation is CASSLDHNEQFF.

The CDR3 DNA reads as TGTGCCACCAGCAGAGACTCTAGCGGGTCCTACGAGCAGTACTTC. Its protein product is CATSRDSSGSYEQYF. The chain links TRBV15 to TRBJ2-7, with 8 bases matching TRBD2. The V and J ends lost 0 bases and 1 base, in that order; junction bases with no gene match: 2. CDR3 size: 15 residues. CDR1 is LNHNV, CDR2 YYDKDF, per germline (reference sequence).

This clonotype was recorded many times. The CDR3 protein is CASRNITGEGVCNSPLHF. CDR3 DNA sequence: TGTGCAAGTCGCAATATAACGGGCGAGGGAGTCTGTAATTCACCCCTCCACTTT. The chain combines TRBV12-2 with TRBJ1-6; the listed D gene, TRBD1, was not tested against the DNA. TRBV12-2 is a documented pseudogene. This CDR3 has 18 residues.

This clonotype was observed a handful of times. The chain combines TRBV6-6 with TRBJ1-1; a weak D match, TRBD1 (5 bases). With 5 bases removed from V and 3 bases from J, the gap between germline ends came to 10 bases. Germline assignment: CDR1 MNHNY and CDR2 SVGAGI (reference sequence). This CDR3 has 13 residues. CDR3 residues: CASSRQHYTEAFF. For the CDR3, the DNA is TGTGCCAGCAGTCGACAGCACTACACTGAAGCTTTCTTT.

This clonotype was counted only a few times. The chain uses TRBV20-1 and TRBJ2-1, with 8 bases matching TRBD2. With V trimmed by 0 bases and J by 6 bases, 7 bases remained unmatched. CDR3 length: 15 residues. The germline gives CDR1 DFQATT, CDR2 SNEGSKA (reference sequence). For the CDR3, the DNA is TGCAGTGCTAGAGAGCGAGGACTAGCAGCCAATGAGCAGTTCTTC. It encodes CSARERGLAANEQFF.

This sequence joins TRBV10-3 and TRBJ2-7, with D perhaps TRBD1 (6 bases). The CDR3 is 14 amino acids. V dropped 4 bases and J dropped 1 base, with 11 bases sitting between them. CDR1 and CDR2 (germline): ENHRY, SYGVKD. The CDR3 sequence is CAISGARGSYEQYF. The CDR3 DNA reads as TGTGCCATCAGTGGTGCCAGGGGTTCCTACGAGCAGTACTTC.

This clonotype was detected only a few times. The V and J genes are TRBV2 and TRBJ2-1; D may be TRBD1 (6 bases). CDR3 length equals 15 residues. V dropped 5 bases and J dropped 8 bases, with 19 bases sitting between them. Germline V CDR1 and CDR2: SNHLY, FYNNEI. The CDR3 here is CASSSRQVLSHEQFF. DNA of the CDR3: TGTGCCAGCAGTAGCCGACAGGTTTTAAGCCATGAGCAGTTCTTC.

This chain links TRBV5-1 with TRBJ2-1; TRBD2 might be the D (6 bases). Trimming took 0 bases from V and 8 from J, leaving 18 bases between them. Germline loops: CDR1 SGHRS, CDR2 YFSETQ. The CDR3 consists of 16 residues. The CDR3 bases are TGCGCCAGCAGCTTGGGGGACTCTACATTTCTCGATGAGCAGTTCTTC. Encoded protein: CASSLGDSTFLDEQFF.

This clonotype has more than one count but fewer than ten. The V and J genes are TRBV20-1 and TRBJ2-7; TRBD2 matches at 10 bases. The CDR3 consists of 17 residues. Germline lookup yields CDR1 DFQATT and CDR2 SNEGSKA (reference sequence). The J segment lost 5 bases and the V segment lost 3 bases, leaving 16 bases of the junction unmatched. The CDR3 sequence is CSARRTSGAQTFHEQYF. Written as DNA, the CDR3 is TGCAGTGCTAGGCGTACTAGCGGGGCCCAGACTTTTCACGAGCAGTACTTC.

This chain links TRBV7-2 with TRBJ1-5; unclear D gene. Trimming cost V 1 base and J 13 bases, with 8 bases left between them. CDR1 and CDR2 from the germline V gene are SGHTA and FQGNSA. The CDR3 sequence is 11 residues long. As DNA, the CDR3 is TGTGCCAGCAGCTTAGACACCGTACAGCATTTT. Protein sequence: CASSLDTVQHF.